This T cell receptor beta chain originates from a study of blood T cells in healthy people across ages. A few counts support this clonotype. Alongside a J-beta primer mix, a sample-barcoded 5' primer served in a second PCR lasting about 6 to 12 cycles. MiXCR was run by TCRdb on the 5' RACE reads, yielding one entry per CDR3 protein. The sample shows around 800,000 distinct CDR3 sequences, less than 80% of them seen only once. The CDR3 extends over 16 amino acids. Germline-derived CDR1 and CDR2 are SGHRS and YFSETQ. Losses at the gene ends were 6 bases for V and 3 bases for J; bases not matched to a gene: 6.

This clonotype originated in a man younger than 40 in good health. Sequencing was done on a sample of blood. This chain links TRBV5-1 with TRBJ2-1; 13 bases line up with TRBD2. CDR3 amino acids: CASKRTSGGYYNEQFF. The CDR3 nucleotides are TGCGCCAGCAAACGGACTAGCGGGGGTTACTACAATGAGCAGTTCTTC.